One sample yielded the 21 T cell receptor beta chains listed below, sequenced in a study of vaccination and CD4 T cells after COVID-19. Their recognized antigens are unknown. The study sequenced cultured CD4+ T cell DNA using the Oncomine TCR Beta short-read assay. TCRdb ran MiXCR on the PCR reads and lists one entry per CDR3 protein. The sample has 13,000 to 15,000 distinct CDR3 sequences, 48% seen once. Treatment noted: approximately nine-day PBMC culture with coronavirus spike peptide pools or control peptides (ViraFEST assay). Material for sequencing was CD4+ T cells from blood, cultured in vitro. All receptors derive from a human donor who had recovered from COVID-19.

On this clonotype: An end of the junction does not agree with germline; a read error may underlie this. This chain uses TRBV4-2 with TRBJ1-2, with a possible D match to TRBD1 (5 bases). The CDR3 covers 12 residues. Germline assignment: CDR1 LGHNA and CDR2 YNFKEQ. The CDR3 protein is CASGQRGYGYTF. The CDR3 coding sequence is TGTGCCAGCGGCCAAAGGGGCTATGGCTACACCTTC.

The V call is TRBV10-3, the J call TRBJ1-2; D gene uncertain. CDR3 length equals 11 residues. CDR1 and CDR2 from the germline V gene are ENHRY and SYGVKD. The CDR3 DNA sequence: TGTGCATCATCGGAGGAGAATGGCTACACCTTC. Protein product: CASSEENGYTF.

There are a few counts of this clonotype. J is TRBJ1-5 and V is TRBV29-1; 9 nucleotides align to TRBD1. This CDR3 is built from 13 residues. Germline V gene data show CDR1 as SQVTM and CDR2 as ANQGSEA. With 6 bases clipped from V and 4 bases from J, the junction kept 4 bases outside the gene matches. CDR3 protein: CSVATGGNQPQHF. DNA for the CDR3: TGCAGCGTGGCGACAGGGGGGAATCAGCCCCAGCATTTT. The whole variable domain, remainder taken from reference TRBV29-1 and TRBJ1-5, is SAVISQKPSRDICQRGTSLTIQCQVDSQVTMMFWYRQQPGQSLTLIATANQGSEATYESGFVIDKFPISRPNLTFSTLTVSNMSPEDSSIYLCSVATGGNQPQHFGDGTRLSIL.

This clonotype was detected only a few times. This rearrangement joins TRBV20-1 to TRBJ1-5; D remains ambiguous. CDR3 size: 14 residues. Trimming pared 0 bases from V and 6 bases from J, leaving 12 bases between. The germline gives CDR1 DFQATT, CDR2 SNEGSKA (reference sequence). DNA for the CDR3: TGCAGTGCTAGAGATTGGGCAGAGGGTCAGCCCCAGCATTTT. It translates to CSARDWAEGQPQHF.

The gene calls are TRBV19 and TRBJ1-5; D not certain. V lost 3 bases to trimming and J lost 0 bases, with 9 bases between them. Germline CDR1 LNHDA, CDR2 SQIVND (reference sequence). This CDR3 has 15 amino acids. CDR3 region: CASSIQADSNQPQHF. The CDR3, as DNA: TGTGCCAGTAGTATCCAGGCCGATAGCAATCAGCCCCAGCATTTT. Combining the CDR3 with reference TRBV19 and TRBJ1-5 gives the whole variable domain DGGITQSPKYLFRKEGQNVTLSCEQNLNHDAMYWYRQDPGQGLRLIYYSQIVNDFQKGDIAEGYSVSREKKESFPLTVTSAQKNPTAFYLCASSIQADSNQPQHFGDGTRLSIL.

V and J are TRBV2 and TRBJ1-4, with D unresolved. Deletions cut 8 bases from V and 3 bases from J, with 7 bases between. The CDR3 totals 12 residues. CDR1 SNHLY and CDR2 FYNNEI come from the germline V gene. For the CDR3, the DNA is TGTGCCAGCCAGCCCCCTAATGAAAAACTGTTTTTT. It codes for CASQPPNEKLFF.

This rearrangement joins TRBV6-1 to TRBJ2-5, with a weak D call TRBD1 (6 bases). CDR3 size: 14 residues. Germline V CDR1 and CDR2: MNHNS, SASEGT. Trimming took 3 bases from V and 9 from J, leaving 17 bases between them. The CDR3 coding sequence is TGTGCCAGCAGTGAGGGACACCTCCAATGGGCCCAGTACTTC. It specifies CASSEGHLQWAQYF.

The chain has TRBV2 and TRBJ2-3, with D tentatively TRBD1 (5 bases). Trimming cost V 1 base and J 1 base, with 18 bases left between them. There are 18 residues in the CDR3. Germline V CDR1 and CDR2: SNHLY, FYNNEI. This chain's CDR3 is CASSEGKGPSSRTDTQYF. In DNA form, the CDR3 reads TGTGCCAGCAGTGAAGGAAAGGGGCCATCTTCCCGCACAGATACGCAGTATTTT. The full variable domain, its missing parts supplied by reference TRBV2 and TRBJ2-3, is EPEVTQTPSHQVTQMGQEVILRCVPISNHLYFYWYRQILGQKVEFLVSFYNNEISEKSEIFDDQFSVERPDGSNFTLKIRSTKLEDSAMYFCASSEGKGPSSRTDTQYFGPGTRLTVL.

This clonotype was seen only a few times. The chain uses TRBV20-1 and TRBJ1-2, with 9 bases lining up with TRBD1. This CDR3 has 13 amino acids. The germline V gene has CDR1 DFQATT and CDR2 SNEGSKA (reference sequence). J was trimmed by 7 bases and V by 5 bases; bases with no gene match: 8. The CDR3 loop is CSARYRGRSGYTF. DNA for the CDR3: TGCAGTGCTCGGTACAGGGGGCGGAGTGGCTACACCTTC.

The rearrangement links TRBV19 to TRBJ2-4, with D tentatively TRBD1 (5 bases). The CDR3 covers 16 residues. Trimming cost V 6 bases and J 3 bases, with 18 bases left between them. Germline V gene data show CDR1 as LNHDA and CDR2 as SQIVND (reference sequence). The CDR3 loop reads CASRPDSSHFKNIQYF. The CDR3 coding sequence is TGTGCCAGTAGGCCTGACAGTTCCCACTTCAAAAACATTCAGTACTTC.

The V and J genes are TRBV20-1 and TRBJ1-2; possible D gene TRBD1, 5 bases. The V gene lost 7 bases and the J gene lost 3 bases, with 15 bases spanning the gap. This CDR3 comprises 13 residues. CDR1 is DFQATT and CDR2 is SNEGSKA in the germline V gene (reference sequence). The CDR3 here is CSGQGSNDYGYTF. CDR3 DNA: TGCAGTGGTCAGGGAAGTAATGACTATGGCTACACCTTC.

The chain links TRBV12-3 or TRBV12-4 to TRBJ2-7; D may be TRBD2 (6 bases). This CDR3 is 14 amino acids long. The V gene lost 3 bases and the J gene lost 7 bases, with 16 bases spanning the gap. CDR3 sequence reads: CASSLGGMAREQYF. In DNA, the CDR3 is TGTGCCAGCAGTTTGGGCGGGATGGCACGGGAGCAGTACTTC.

The chain uses TRBV2 and TRBJ1-1, with D tentatively TRBD1 (6 bases). V lost 7 bases, J lost 5 bases, and 20 bases lay in between. This CDR3 spans 15 amino acids. The germline CDR1 and CDR2 sequences are SNHLY and FYNNEI. This CDR3 reads CASIGGRELMTEAFF. Here the CDR3 DNA reads TGTGCCAGCATCGGGGGGCGCGAGTTGATGACTGAAGCTTTCTTT.

This chain uses TRBV30 with TRBJ2-7; no clear D. Germline V gene lookup returns CDR1 GTSNPN and CDR2 SVGIG (reference sequence). The CDR3 runs to 12 residues. Trimming pared 8 bases from V and 4 bases from J, leaving 15 bases between. CDR3: CAMGMGAYEQYF. CDR3 DNA sequence: TGTGCCATGGGAATGGGCGCTTACGAGCAGTACTTC. The variable domain in full, with the rest retrieved from reference TRBV30 and TRBJ2-7, is SQTIHQWPATLVQPVGSPLSLECTVEGTSNPNLYWYRQAAGRGLQLLFYSVGIGQISSEVPQNLSASRPQDRQFILSSKKLLLSDSGFYLCAMGMGAYEQYFGPGTRLTVT.

This clonotype was seen a handful of times. The V and J genes are TRBV6-1 and TRBJ2-7; D not resolved. The CDR3 sequence is 11 residues long. V was clipped by 5 bases and J by 5 bases, with 7 bases between them. Germline V gene lookup returns CDR1 MNHNS and CDR2 SASEGT. CDR3 protein: CASSPTNEQYF. The CDR3 DNA reads TGTGCCAGCAGTCCTACTAACGAGCAGTACTTC.

The chain uses TRBV6-1 and TRBJ1-5; no clear D. Trimming removed 2 bases from V and 7 bases from J, with 3 bases in between. The CDR3 has 11 amino acids. Germline V lookup: CDR1 MNHNS, CDR2 SASEGT. In DNA, the CDR3 is TGTGCCAGCAGTGAATTGCAGCCCCAGCATTTT. Translation gives CASSELQPQHF.

The genes are TRBV6-1 and TRBJ1-2; D perhaps matches TRBD1 (6 bases). The CDR3 spans 11 residues. Germline CDR1 reads MNHNS; CDR2 reads SASEGT. In DNA form, the CDR3 reads TGTGTCGTAGGTACAGGGCATGGCTACACCTTC. Its translation is CVVGTGHGYTF.

The genes are TRBV5-1 and TRBJ1-2; 8 nucleotides agree with TRBD1. J was trimmed by 4 bases and V by 3 bases; bases with no gene match: 2. This CDR3 contains 13 residues. Looked up from germline, CDR1 is SGHRS and CDR2 is YFSETQ. Written as DNA, the CDR3 is TGCGCCAGCAGCTCGGGACAGGCCTATGGCTACACCTTC. This codes for CASSSGQAYGYTF. Using reference TRBV5-1 and TRBJ1-2 for the parts outside the CDR3, the full variable domain is KAGVTQTPRYLIKTRGQQVTLSCSPISGHRSVSWYQQTPGQGLQFLFEYFSETQRNKGNFPGRFSGRQFSNSRSEMNVSTLELGDSALYLCASSSGQAYGYTFGSGTRLTVV.

The rearrangement uses TRBV4-1 and TRBJ1-2, with 9 bases identical to TRBD1. From germline, CDR1 is MGHRA and CDR2 YSYEKL. V dropped 1 base and J dropped 6; count of bases not matched to a gene: 9. The CDR3 is 16 amino acids. The CDR3 DNA sequence: TGCGCCAGCAGCCAAGGATGGGGACAGGGCGTCGATGGCTACACCTTC. Its translation: CASSQGWGQGVDGYTF.

This clonotype was observed a few times. J is TRBJ2-6 and V is TRBV24-1, with no clear D. Trimming shortened V by 1 base and J by 0 bases, and 3 bases separated the two germline ends. The germline V gene encodes CDR1 KGHDR and CDR2 SFDVKD. The CDR3 has 15 amino acids. Written as DNA, the CDR3 is TGTGCCACCAGTGATTTTCACTCTGGGGCCAACGTCCTGACTTTC. Protein: CATSDFHSGANVLTF.

This clonotype was seen only a few times. The chain combines TRBV20-1 with TRBJ2-1, with D hard to call. The CDR3 is made up of 11 amino acids. Germline CDR1 DFQATT, CDR2 SNEGSKA (reference sequence). V was cut by 6 bases and J by 9 bases, with 12 bases left in between. The DNA for the CDR3 is TGCAGTGCGACCCTAAGTCGTGAGCAGTTCTTC. Its protein product is CSATLSREQFF.